The clone carrying this T cell receptor (beta chain) has a single count. Its antigen is currently unknown. Recipient blood drawn about 28 days pretransplant and days 30, 100, 180 after. The repertoire was sequenced with immunoSEQ multiplex PCR; TCRdb's copy has only in-frame clones and lacks some. The profile shows some 12,000 clones, about 91% of them singletons. The CDR3 totals 10 residues. V lost 8 bases and J lost 5, with 4 bases in between. CDR1 MDHEN and CDR2 SYDVKM come from the germline V gene. These data belong to a study of T cell clonotyping in hematopoietic cell transplantation. Regarding the study as a whole: Higher Inverse Simpson Index values in graft donor and pretransplant recipient predicted broader posttransplant TCR diversity.

The chain is built from TRBV28 and TRBJ1-5; D not resolved. This sequence was found in a female patient aged 60 to 70 who had an allogeneic stem cell transplant from an unrelated donor, so the T cells may come from the graft donor. Some clones in this sample may be carry-over from other donors' samples. The sample consisted of PBMCs, taken 100 days after allogeneic stem cell transplant. CDR3 DNA sequence: TGTGCCAGCGGGGATCAGCCCCAGCATTTT. As protein: CASGDQPQHF.